The clone carrying this TCR beta chain has a count of ten or more. The record originates from a study of identical twins. The CDR3 covers 16 residues. The germline V and J ends were trimmed by 4 bases and 2 bases, with 12 bases remaining between them. Germline V CDR1 and CDR2: MNHEY, SVGAGI. MiXCR was run by TCRdb on the 5' RACE reads, yielding one entry per CDR3 protein. Counted here are around 370,000 distinct CDR3 sequences, approximately 10% occurring once; the ten biggest clones make up roughly 8.9%. The clonotype comes from a woman aged 45 to 65 in good health. The material sequenced was naive T cells sorted from blood. The chain uses TRBV6-5 and TRBJ2-6; TRBD1 might be the D (5 bases). The CDR3 DNA reads TGTGCCAGCAGTTGGTTTAGGGGTGCTGGGGCCAACGTCCTGACTTTC. Translating it yields CASSWFRGAGANVLTF.